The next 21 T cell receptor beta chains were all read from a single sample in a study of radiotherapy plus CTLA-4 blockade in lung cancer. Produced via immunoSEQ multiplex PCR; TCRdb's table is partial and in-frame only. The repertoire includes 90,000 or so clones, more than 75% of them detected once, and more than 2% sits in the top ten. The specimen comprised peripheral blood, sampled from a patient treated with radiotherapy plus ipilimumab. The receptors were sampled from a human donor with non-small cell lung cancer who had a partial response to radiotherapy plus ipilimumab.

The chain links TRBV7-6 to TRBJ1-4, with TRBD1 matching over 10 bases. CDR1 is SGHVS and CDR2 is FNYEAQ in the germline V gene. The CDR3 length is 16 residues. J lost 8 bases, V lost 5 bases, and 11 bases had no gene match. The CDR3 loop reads CASSNRQGAAGEKLFF. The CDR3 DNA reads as TGTGCCAGCAGCAACCGACAGGGGGCCGCGGGAGAAAAACTGTTTTTT.

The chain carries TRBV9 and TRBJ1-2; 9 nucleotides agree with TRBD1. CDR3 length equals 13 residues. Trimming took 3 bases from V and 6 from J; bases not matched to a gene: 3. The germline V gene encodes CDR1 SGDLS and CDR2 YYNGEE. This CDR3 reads CASSAGTGHGYTF. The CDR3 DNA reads TGTGCCAGCAGCGCCGGGACAGGGCATGGCTACACCTTC.

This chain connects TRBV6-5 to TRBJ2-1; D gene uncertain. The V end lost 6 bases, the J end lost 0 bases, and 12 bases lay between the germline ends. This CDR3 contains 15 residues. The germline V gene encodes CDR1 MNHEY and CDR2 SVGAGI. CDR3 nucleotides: TGTGCCAGCAGCCCTTACTTAAGCTCCTACAATGAGCAGTTCTTC. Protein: CASSPYLSSYNEQFF.

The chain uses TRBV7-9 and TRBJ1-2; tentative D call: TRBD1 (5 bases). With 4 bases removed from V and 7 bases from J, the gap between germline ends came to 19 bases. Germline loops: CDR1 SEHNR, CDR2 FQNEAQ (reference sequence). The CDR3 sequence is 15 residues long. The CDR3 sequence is CASSSGSSRHGGYTF. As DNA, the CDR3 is TGTGCCAGCAGCTCAGGGTCGAGCAGGCACGGTGGCTACACCTTC.

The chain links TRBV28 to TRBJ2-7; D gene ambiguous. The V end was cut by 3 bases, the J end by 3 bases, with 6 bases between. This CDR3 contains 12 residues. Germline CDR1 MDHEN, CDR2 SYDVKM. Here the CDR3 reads CASSFQNYEQYV. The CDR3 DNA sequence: TGTGCCAGCAGTTTCCAGAACTACGAGCAGTACGTC.

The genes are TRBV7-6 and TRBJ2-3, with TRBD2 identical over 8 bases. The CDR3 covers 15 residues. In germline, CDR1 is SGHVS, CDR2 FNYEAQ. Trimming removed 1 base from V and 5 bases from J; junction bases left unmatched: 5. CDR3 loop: CASSLGSGTKDTQYF. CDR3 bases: TGTGCCAGCAGCTTAGGTAGCGGGACAAAAGATACGCAGTATTTT. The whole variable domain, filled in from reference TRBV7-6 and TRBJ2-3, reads GAGVSQSPRYKVTKRGQDVALRCDPISGHVSLYWYRQALGQGPEFLTYFNYEAQQDKSGLPNDRFSAERPEGSISTLTIQRTEQRDSAMYRCASSLGSGTKDTQYFGPGTRLTVL.

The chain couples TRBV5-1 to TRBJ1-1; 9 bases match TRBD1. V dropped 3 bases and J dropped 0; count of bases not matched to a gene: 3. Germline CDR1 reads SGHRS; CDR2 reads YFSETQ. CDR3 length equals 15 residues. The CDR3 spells CASSWGTGLNTEAFF. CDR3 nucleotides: TGCGCCAGCAGCTGGGGGACAGGGCTGAACACTGAAGCTTTCTTT.

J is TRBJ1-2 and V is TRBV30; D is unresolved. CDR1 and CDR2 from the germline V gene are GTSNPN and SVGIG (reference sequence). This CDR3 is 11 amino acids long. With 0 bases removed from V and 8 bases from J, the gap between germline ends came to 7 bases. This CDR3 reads CAWSVNGGYTF. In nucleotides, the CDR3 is TGTGCCTGGAGTGTAAACGGGGGCTACACCTTC.

In nucleotides, the CDR3 is TGTGCCAGCGGGCTAGCGGGAGAGGCAGATACGCAGTATTTT. It is translated as CASGLAGEADTQYF. The rearrangement links TRBV7-9 to TRBJ2-3, with TRBD2 matching 10 bases. V gave up 8 bases and J gave up 4 bases; unmatched junction bases: 6. CDR3 length: 14 amino acids. Germline V gene lookup returns CDR1 SEHNR and CDR2 FQNEAQ (reference sequence). Looking up the rest from reference TRBV7-9 and TRBJ2-3 gives the full variable domain: DTGVSQNPRHKITKRGQNVTFRCDPISEHNRLYWYRQTLGQGPEFLTYFQNEAQLEKSRLLSDRFSAERPKGSFSTLEIQRTEQGDSAMYLCASGLAGEADTQYFGPGTRLTVL.

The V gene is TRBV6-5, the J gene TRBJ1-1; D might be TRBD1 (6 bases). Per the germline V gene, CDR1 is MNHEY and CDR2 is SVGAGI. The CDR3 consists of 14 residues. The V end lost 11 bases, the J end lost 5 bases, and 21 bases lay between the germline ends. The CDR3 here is CAGGRNGGETEAFF. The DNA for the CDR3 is TGTGCCGGCGGTAGGAATGGGGGCGAAACTGAAGCTTTCTTT.

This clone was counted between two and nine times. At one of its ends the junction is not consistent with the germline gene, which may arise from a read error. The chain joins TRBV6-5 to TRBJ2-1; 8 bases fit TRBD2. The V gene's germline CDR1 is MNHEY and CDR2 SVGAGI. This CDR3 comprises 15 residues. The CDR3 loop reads CASSDSRGGGSEQFF. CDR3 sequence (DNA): TGTGCCAGCAGTGACTCAAGGGGCGGGGGGAGTGAGCAGTTCTTC.

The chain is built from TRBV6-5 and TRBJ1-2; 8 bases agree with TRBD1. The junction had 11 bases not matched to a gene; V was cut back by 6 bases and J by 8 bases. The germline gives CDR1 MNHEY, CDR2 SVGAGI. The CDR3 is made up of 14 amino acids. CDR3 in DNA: TGTGCCAGCAGCCTCGGACAGGGCCACGACGGCTACACCTTC. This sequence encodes CASSLGQGHDGYTF.

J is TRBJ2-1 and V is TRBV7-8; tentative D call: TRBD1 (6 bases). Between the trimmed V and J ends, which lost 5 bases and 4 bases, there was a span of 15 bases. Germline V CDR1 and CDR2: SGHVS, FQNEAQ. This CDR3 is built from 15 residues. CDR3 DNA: TGTGCCAGCAGCGTAAACAGGGAAACGTACAATGAGCAGTTCTTC. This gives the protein CASSVNRETYNEQFF. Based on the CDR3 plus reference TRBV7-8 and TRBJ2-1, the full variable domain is GAGVSQSPRYKVAKRGQDVALRCDPISGHVSLFWYQQALGQGPEFLTYFQNEAQLDKSGLPSDRFFAERPEGSVSTLKIQRTQQEDSAVYLCASSVNRETYNEQFFGPGTRLTVL.

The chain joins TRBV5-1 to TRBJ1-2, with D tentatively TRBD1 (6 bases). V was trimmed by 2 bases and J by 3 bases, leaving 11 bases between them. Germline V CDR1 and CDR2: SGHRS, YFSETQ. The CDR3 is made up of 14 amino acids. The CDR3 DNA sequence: TGCGCCAGCAGCTTAGACTACAGGGACTATGGCTACACCTTC. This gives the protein CASSLDYRDYGYTF. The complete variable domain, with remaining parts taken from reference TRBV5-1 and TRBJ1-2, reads KAGVTQTPRYLIKTRGQQVTLSCSPISGHRSVSWYQQTPGQGLQFLFEYFSETQRNKGNFPGRFSGRQFSNSRSEMNVSTLELGDSALYLCASSLDYRDYGYTFGSGTRLTVV.

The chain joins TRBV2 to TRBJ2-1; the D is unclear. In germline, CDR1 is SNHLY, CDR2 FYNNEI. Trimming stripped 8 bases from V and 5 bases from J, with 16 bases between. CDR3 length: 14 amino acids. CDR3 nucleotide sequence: TGTGCCAGCTCTGGCGGATCAATGCACAATGAGCAGTTCTTC. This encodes CASSGGSMHNEQFF.

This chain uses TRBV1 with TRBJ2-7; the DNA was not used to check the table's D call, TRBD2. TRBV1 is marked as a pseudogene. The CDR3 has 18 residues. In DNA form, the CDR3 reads TGCACCAGCAGCCTCGGGGGACTAGCGGGAGGGCCGCAGGCGGTGCAGTACGTC. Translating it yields CTSSLGGLAGGPQAVQYV.

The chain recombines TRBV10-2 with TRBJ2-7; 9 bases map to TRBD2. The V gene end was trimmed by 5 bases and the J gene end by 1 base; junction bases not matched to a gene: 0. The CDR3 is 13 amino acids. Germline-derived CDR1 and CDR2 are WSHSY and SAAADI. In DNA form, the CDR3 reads TGCGCCAGCAGTCTAGCGGGGTCCTACGAGCAGTACTTC. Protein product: CASSLAGSYEQYF.

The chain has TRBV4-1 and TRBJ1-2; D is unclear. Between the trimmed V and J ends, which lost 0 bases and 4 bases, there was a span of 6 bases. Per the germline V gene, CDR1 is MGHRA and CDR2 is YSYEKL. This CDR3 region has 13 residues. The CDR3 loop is CASSQDPVYGYTF. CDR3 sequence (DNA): TGCGCCAGCAGCCAAGACCCAGTCTATGGCTACACCTTC.

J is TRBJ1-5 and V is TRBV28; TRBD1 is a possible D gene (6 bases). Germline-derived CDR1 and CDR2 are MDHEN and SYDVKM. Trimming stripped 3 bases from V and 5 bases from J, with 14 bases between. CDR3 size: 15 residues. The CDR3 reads CASSFSGVGDQPQHF. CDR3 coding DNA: TGTGCCAGCAGTTTTTCAGGGGTAGGGGATCAGCCCCAGCATTTT.

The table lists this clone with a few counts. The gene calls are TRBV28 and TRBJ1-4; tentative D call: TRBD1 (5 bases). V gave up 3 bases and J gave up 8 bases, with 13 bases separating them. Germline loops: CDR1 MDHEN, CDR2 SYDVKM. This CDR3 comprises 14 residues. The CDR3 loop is CASSFWGRREKLFF. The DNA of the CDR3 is TGTGCCAGCAGTTTCTGGGGCAGGCGGGAAAAACTGTTTTTT.

The CDR3 DNA is TGTGCCAGCAGCTCCGGCTGGAGCTCCTATAATTCACCCCTCCACTTT. Its protein is CASSSGWSSYNSPLHF. The V and J genes are TRBV9 and TRBJ1-6; no definite D call. This CDR3 is 16 amino acids long. V was clipped by 4 bases and J by 0 bases, with 11 bases between them. The germline CDR1 and CDR2 sequences are SGDLS and YYNGEE.